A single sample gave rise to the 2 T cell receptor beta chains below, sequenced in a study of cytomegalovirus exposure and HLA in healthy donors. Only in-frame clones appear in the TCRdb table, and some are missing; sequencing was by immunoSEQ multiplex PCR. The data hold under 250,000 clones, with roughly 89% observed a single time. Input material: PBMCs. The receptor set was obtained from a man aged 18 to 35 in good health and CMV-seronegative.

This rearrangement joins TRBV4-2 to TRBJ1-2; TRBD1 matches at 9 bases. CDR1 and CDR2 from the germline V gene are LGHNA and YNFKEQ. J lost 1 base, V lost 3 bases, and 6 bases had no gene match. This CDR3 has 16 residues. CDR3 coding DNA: TGTGCCAGCAGCCAGGACCACAGGGGGCTTAACTATGGCTACACCTTC. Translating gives CASSQDHRGLNYGYTF.

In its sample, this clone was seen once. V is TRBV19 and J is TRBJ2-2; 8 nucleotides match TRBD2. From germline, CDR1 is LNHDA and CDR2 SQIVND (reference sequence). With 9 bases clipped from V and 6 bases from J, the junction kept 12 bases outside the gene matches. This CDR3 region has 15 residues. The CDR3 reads CASRGGSGRAGELFF. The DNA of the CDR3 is TGTGCCAGCCGCGGGGGCTCCGGGAGGGCCGGGGAGCTGTTTTTT.